Shown below are 9 T cell receptor beta chains from a single sample sequenced in a study of blood T cell repertoires in COVID-19. The method was immunoSEQ multiplex PCR; TCRdb's version includes in-frame clones alone and lacks a portion of them. This sample has hundreds of thousands of clones; roughly nine tenths occur once, and the top ten carry roughly 2.6%. The sequencing sample was made of PBMCs or T cells enriched from blood (not recorded which). The receptors were sampled from a man between 60 and 70 years old who had recovered from COVID-19.

The chain recombines TRBV2 with TRBJ2-7; 9 bases are shared with TRBD1. The V gene's germline CDR1 is SNHLY and CDR2 FYNNEI. V gave up 8 bases and J gave up 6 bases; unmatched junction bases: 5. This CDR3 spans 12 amino acids. The CDR3 sequence: CASGQGIGEQYF. The DNA for the CDR3 is TGTGCCAGCGGACAGGGGATCGGCGAGCAGTACTTC.

The rearrangement joins TRBV11-1 to TRBJ2-1; 7 bases are a match to TRBD2. The germline gives CDR1 SGHAT, CDR2 FQDESV (reference sequence). J lost 3 bases, V lost 5 bases, and 10 bases had no gene match. CDR3 size: 16 residues. The DNA of the CDR3 is TGTGCCAGCAGCCCGATGGGCGGGAGACGCTACAATGAGCAGTTCTTC. Translating gives CASSPMGGRRYNEQFF.

The V gene is TRBV10-3, the J gene TRBJ2-7; D might be TRBD1 (5 bases). The CDR3 has 13 amino acids. V lost 6 bases and J lost 6, with 15 bases in between. CDR1 and CDR2 from the germline V gene are ENHRY and SYGVKD. CDR3 sequence: CAIRVQGGSEQYF. CDR3 DNA sequence: TGTGCCATCAGGGTGCAGGGTGGTAGCGAGCAGTACTTC.

The chain recombines TRBV5-1 with TRBJ2-7, with D unclear. V shed 5 bases and J shed 2 bases, with 11 bases lying between them. This CDR3 region has 13 residues. Per the germline V gene, CDR1 is SGHRS and CDR2 is YFSETQ. CDR3: CASSGGGTYEQYF. CDR3 DNA: TGCGCCAGCAGTGGTGGCGGTACCTACGAGCAGTACTTC.

V gene TRBV18 combines with J gene TRBJ2-1; maybe TRBD1 (5 bases). The CDR3 has 16 residues. Germline CDR1 and CDR2: KGHSH and LQKENI. V lost 2 bases and J 0 bases, leaving 11 bases between the germline ends. The CDR3 DNA follows: TGTGCCAGCTCACCAAGGGGCGAGTCCTCCTACAATGAGCAGTTCTTC. This translates into CASSPRGESSYNEQFF.

This clone has only a few counts. The chain couples TRBV7-2 to TRBJ2-2, with D perhaps TRBD2 (5 bases). This CDR3 is 16 amino acids long. Germline V lookup: CDR1 SGHTA, CDR2 FQGNSA. Trimming stripped 0 bases from V and 4 bases from J, with 12 bases between. The CDR3 coding sequence is TGTGCCAGCAGCTTAGCCGGGGTTCGGGGCACCGGGGAGCTGTTTTTT. It codes for CASSLAGVRGTGELFF.

This clone appeared once. The chain uses TRBV5-1 and TRBJ1-1, with unresolved D. Germline CDR1 reads SGHRS; CDR2 reads YFSETQ. The CDR3 is 16 residues long. V lost 0 bases, J lost 4 bases, and 16 bases lay in between. The CDR3 sequence is CASSLGPQMEGTEAFF. CDR3 in DNA: TGCGCCAGCAGCTTGGGTCCACAGATGGAAGGCACTGAAGCTTTCTTT.

The chain employs TRBV7-6 and TRBJ1-3; a possible D gene is TRBD1 (6 bases). V dropped 2 bases and J dropped 4 bases, with 12 bases sitting between them. This CDR3 has 15 amino acids. Germline V gene lookup returns CDR1 SGHVS and CDR2 FNYEAQ. The CDR3 DNA reads TGTGCCAGCAGCTTATTATCAGGGGCAGGAAACACCATATATTTT. The encoded protein is CASSLLSGAGNTIYF.

The count of this clone is one. It is unclear where the CDR3 begins or ends on the DNA, so no DNA is shown, and the CDR3 is as TCRdb lists it. The chain uses TRBV25-1 and TRBJ1-1. CDR1 and CDR2 (germline): MGHDK, SYGVNS. Counting both end residues, the CDR3 totals 11 amino acids. The CDR3 reads CASSVGLGTFF.